The 13 T cell receptor beta chains below were found in one sample sequenced in a study of shared clonotypes between healthy human individuals. Profiled with immunoSEQ multiplex PCR; TCRdb holds only in-frame clones, not every one. The table shows about 700,000 clones, with around 67% occurring only once. The sequencing input was memory CD4+ T cells sorted from blood. Stated subset: CD45RA-negative fraction. The receptors here all came from a woman in her 30s in good health.

This clone was seen a few times. The genes are TRBV27 and TRBJ2-1; D may be TRBD1 (6 bases). The length of the CDR3 is 15 residues. The germline gives CDR1 MNHEY, CDR2 SMNVEV (reference sequence). V was clipped by 3 bases and J by 7 bases, with 16 bases between them. CDR3 DNA sequence: TGTGCCAGCAGTTTGTGGGCAGGGGTGAGGAATGAGCAGTTCTTC. Residues: CASSLWAGVRNEQFF.

This clone turned up a few times. The chain combines TRBV5-1 with TRBJ2-7; D is possibly TRBD1 or TRBD2 (5 bases each). The CDR3 has 13 residues. Trimming removed 4 bases from V and 7 bases from J, with 15 bases in between. Germline V gene lookup returns CDR1 SGHRS and CDR2 YFSETQ. CDR3 amino acids: CASSLGPREEQYF. Written as DNA, the CDR3 is TGCGCCAGCAGCCTGGGACCCCGCGAGGAGCAGTACTTC.

The genes are TRBV28 and TRBJ1-5, with TRBD1 identical over 7 bases. The CDR3 extends over 14 amino acids. J lost 7 bases, V lost 4 bases, and 7 bases had no gene match. Germline V gives CDR1 MDHEN, CDR2 SYDVKM. CDR3 in amino acids: CASSSSTGRQPQHF. In DNA form, the CDR3 reads TGTGCCAGCAGTTCGTCGACAGGGCGCCAGCCCCAGCATTTT.

This clone appeared a single time. The chain is built from TRBV5-1 and TRBJ2-1; 13 bases agree with TRBD2. The V and J ends lost 4 bases and 12 bases, in that order; junction bases with no gene match: 4. CDR3 size: 13 residues. Germline CDR1 is SGHRS and CDR2 is YFSETQ. CDR3 coding DNA: TGCGCCAGCAGCACACTAGCGGGAGGGCCGCAGTTCTTC. The encoded protein is CASSTLAGGPQFF.

This clone was seen only a few times. This chain connects TRBV9 to TRBJ2-7, with 7 bases aligning to TRBD1. The germline V gene has CDR1 SGDLS and CDR2 YYNGEE. This CDR3 is built from 16 residues. After removal of 5 bases from V and 6 bases from J, the junction contained 17 bases not matched to a gene. This CDR3 is CASRGQLVERGSEQYF. CDR3 coding DNA: TGTGCCAGCAGGGGACAGCTAGTAGAACGCGGTTCCGAGCAGTACTTC.

V gene TRBV5-1 combines with J gene TRBJ1-1; no clear D. The germline V gene has CDR1 SGHRS and CDR2 YFSETQ. The CDR3 contains 13 residues. Trimming stripped 1 base from V and 2 bases from J, with 6 bases between. CDR3 amino acids: CASSLLGNTEAFF. CDR3 in DNA: TGCGCCAGCAGCTTGTTGGGCAACACTGAAGCTTTCTTT.

The rearrangement joins TRBV28 to TRBJ2-3, with D possibly being TRBD2 (6 bases). Trimming took 6 bases from V and 2 from J, leaving 12 bases between them. The CDR3 sequence is 14 residues long. CDR1 and CDR2 (germline): MDHEN, SYDVKM. DNA for the CDR3: TGTGCCAGCAGCCCGGGGAGGCACACAGATACGCAGTATTTT. It codes for CASSPGRHTDTQYF.

The chain has TRBV5-1 and TRBJ1-2, with D uncertain. This CDR3 is 15 amino acids long. CDR1 and CDR2 (germline): SGHRS, YFSETQ. The germline V and J ends were trimmed by 0 bases and 2 bases, with 11 bases remaining between them. The CDR3 protein is CASSLVPGLNYGYTF. CDR3 in DNA: TGCGCCAGCAGCTTGGTCCCGGGGTTGAACTATGGCTACACCTTC.

The V call is TRBV25-1, the J call TRBJ2-3; D gene uncertain. V was shortened by 4 bases and J by 4 bases, with 6 bases between the two germline ends. The CDR3 covers 12 residues. Germline V CDR1 and CDR2: MGHDK, SYGVNS. Here the CDR3 reads CASSGASDTQYF. CDR3 sequence (DNA): TGTGCCAGCAGTGGGGCGTCAGATACGCAGTATTTT.

The rearrangement uses TRBV6-6 and TRBJ2-1; TRBD2 aligns across 10 bases. Per germline, CDR1 MNHNY and CDR2 SVGAGI (reference sequence). The trim removed 8 bases at V and 3 bases at J, leaving 1 base unmatched. The CDR3 is 13 amino acids. CDR3 amino acids: CASVAGGYNEQFF. CDR3 nucleotides: TGTGCCAGCGTAGCGGGGGGCTACAATGAGCAGTTCTTC.

A few counts support this clone. This chain links TRBV19 with TRBJ1-5, with 7 bases that match TRBD1. Germline CDR1 reads LNHDA; CDR2 reads SQIVND (reference sequence). CDR3 length equals 17 residues. Losses at the gene ends were 3 bases for V and 1 base for J; bases not matched to a gene: 9. The CDR3 bases are TGTGCCAGTAGTATCGGTACCGGGACAGCAAGCAATCAGCCCCAGCATTTT. Amino acid sequence: CASSIGTGTASNQPQHF. The full variable domain, its missing parts supplied by reference TRBV19 and TRBJ1-5, is DGGITQSPKYLFRKEGQNVTLSCEQNLNHDAMYWYRQDPGQGLRLIYYSQIVNDFQKGDIAEGYSVSREKKESFPLTVTSAQKNPTAFYLCASSIGTGTASNQPQHFGDGTRLSIL.

This clone was detected once. V and J are TRBV9 and TRBJ2-2, with D tentatively TRBD1 (6 bases). Germline V gives CDR1 SGDLS, CDR2 YYNGEE. V lost 1 base and J lost 2, with 9 bases in between. This CDR3 is 15 amino acids long. CDR3 amino acids: CASSVQGINTGELFF. Here the CDR3 DNA reads TGTGCCAGCAGCGTACAGGGGATAAACACCGGGGAGCTGTTTTTT.

This rearrangement joins TRBV25-1 to TRBJ1-3; D gene unclear. Germline V lookup: CDR1 MGHDK, CDR2 SYGVNS. CDR3 length: 14 amino acids. Between the trimmed V and J ends, which lost 7 bases and 0 bases, there was a span of 10 bases. The DNA for the CDR3 is TGTGCCAGCATAGCACAAAACTCTGGAAACACCATATATTTT. Translating it yields CASIAQNSGNTIYF. Full variable domain (outside the CDR3, taken from reference TRBV25-1 and TRBJ1-3): EADIYQTPRYLVIGTGKKITLECSQTMGHDKMYWYQQDPGMELHLIHYSYGVNSTEKGDLSSESTVSRIRTEHFPLTLESARPSHTSQYLCASIAQNSGNTIYFGEGSWLTVV.